This T cell receptor (beta chain) originates from a study of cytomegalovirus exposure and HLA in healthy donors. Study-wide findings and caveats: Many donors carried some public TCRs, although rarity characterized most TCR sequences. Researchers reported that a few CMV-associated chains were confirmed in vitro as CMV antigen-specific. Upon later analysis, TCR association rates were observed to vary by HLA locus, being highest for DRB1 and lowest for HLA-C.

Regarding this clone: No antigen is known for it.

The PCR ran on 60 Vbeta and 13 Jbeta primers. Under the authors' procedure: About 10 million of roughly 81 million unique TCR beta chains were shared, per a later count. Profiled with immunoSEQ multiplex PCR; TCRdb holds only in-frame clones, not every one. D and trimming were read from the DNA, whereas the V and J calls and clone size are those reported in that table. The profile shows around 96,000 clones, approximately 64% of them singletons. This TCR derives from a man between 60 and 70 years old in good health and CMV-seronegative. The sequenced material came from PBMCs.

The CDR3 spells CAISESRTSGGTDTQYF. CDR3 sequence (DNA): TGTGCCATCAGTGAGTCTCGTACTAGCGGGGGCACAGATACGCAGTATTTT. The chain couples TRBV10-3 to TRBJ2-3; 10 bases match TRBD2. This CDR3 is built from 17 residues. The V and J ends lost 0 bases and 1 base, in that order; junction bases with no gene match: 4. From germline, CDR1 is ENHRY and CDR2 SYGVKD.